Described below is a single T cell receptor (beta chain) sequence and its context. Its antigen is unknown. The PCR was carried out with 60 Vbeta primers and 13 Jbeta primers. TCRdb's copy holds only in-frame clones and misses some; the assay was immunoSEQ multiplex PCR. The data contain roughly 190,000 clones, over 65% of them singletons. The CDR3 is made up of 16 amino acids. The V gene lost 4 bases and the J gene lost 3 bases, with 16 bases spanning the gap. Germline V gene sequence: CDR1 MNHEY, CDR2 SMNVEV (reference sequence). The source of the sample is a study of cytomegalovirus exposure and HLA in healthy donors. The study's findings and limits: Presence/absence analyses took donor sequencing depth as roughly uniform. For TCR beta chains, V- and J-gene trimming was later linked to a missense DCLRE1C variant.

J is TRBJ2-1 and V is TRBV27; a weak D match, TRBD2 (5 bases). The sample taken for sequencing was PBMCs. This receptor was obtained from a woman aged 50 to 65 in good health and CMV-seropositive. The CDR3 coding sequence is TGTGCCAGCAGTTCACAAACAAGGGAGCGCTACAATGAGCAGTTCTTC. This encodes CASSSQTRERYNEQFF.